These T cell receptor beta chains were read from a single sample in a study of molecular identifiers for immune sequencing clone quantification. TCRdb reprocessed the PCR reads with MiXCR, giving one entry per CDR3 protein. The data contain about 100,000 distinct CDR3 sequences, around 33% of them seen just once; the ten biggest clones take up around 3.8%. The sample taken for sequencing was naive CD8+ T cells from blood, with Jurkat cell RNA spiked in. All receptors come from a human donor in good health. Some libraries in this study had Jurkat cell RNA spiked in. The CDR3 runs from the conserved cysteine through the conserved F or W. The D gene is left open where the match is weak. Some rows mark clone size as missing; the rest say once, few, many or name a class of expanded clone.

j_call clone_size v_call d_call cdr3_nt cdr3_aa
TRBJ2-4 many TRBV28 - TGTGCCAGCAGTCCCCCCCAGCGGAGCACCTTTCGTGCCAAAAACATTCAGTACTTC CASSPPQRSTFRAKNIQYF
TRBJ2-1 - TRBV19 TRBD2 TGTGCCACCAAGGCGGGGGTTGAGCAGTTCTTC CATKAGVEQFF
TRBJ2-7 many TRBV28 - TGTGCCAGCAGTTTGTGGCGGGGAGCCTACGAGCAGTACTTC CASSLWRGAYEQYF
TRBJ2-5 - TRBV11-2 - TGTGCCAGCAGCCGGAAAGACGGCCACCGACAAGAGACCCAGTACTTC CASSRKDGHRQETQYF
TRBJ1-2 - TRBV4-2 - TGTGCCAGCAGCCAAGCGGGTCGGGACTATGGCTACACCTTC CASSQAGRDYGYTF
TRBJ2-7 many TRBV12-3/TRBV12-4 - TGTGCCAGCAGTTTTGGGGGTATCGAGCAGTACTTC CASSFGGIEQYF
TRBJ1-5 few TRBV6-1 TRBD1 TGTGCCAGCAGTCGAGGGGGCCTCCTCGGGAGCAATCAGCCCCAGCATTTT CASSRGGLLGSNQPQHF
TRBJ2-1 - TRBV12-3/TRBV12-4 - TGTGCCAGCAGTTGGAACAATGAGCAGTTCTTC CASSWNNEQFF
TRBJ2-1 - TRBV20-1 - TGCAGTGCGCGGTATGAGCAGTTCTTC CSARYEQFF
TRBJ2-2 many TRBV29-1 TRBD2 TGCAGCGCCAGGGGACTAGCGGGCCGGACCGGGGAGCTGTTTTTT CSARGLAGRTGELFF
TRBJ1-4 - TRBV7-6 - TGTGCCAGCAGCTTAATAGTTATCGTAGGATACGGTTTTGAAAAACTGGTTTTT CASSLIVIVGYGFEKLVF
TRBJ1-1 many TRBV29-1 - TGCAGCGCATTTGCAGGGGAAGCTTTCTTT CSAFAGEAFF
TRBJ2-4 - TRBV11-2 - TGTGCCAGCAGCATTTCGACAGGAAACATTCAGTACTTC CASSISTGNIQYF
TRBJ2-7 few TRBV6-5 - TGTGCCAGCAGGGGTACCGGGAGTTACTACGAGCAGTACTTC CASRGTGSYYEQYF
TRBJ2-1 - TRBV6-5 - TGTGCCAGCAGTTACTGGGGTAGGGAAGGCAATGAGCAGTTCTTC CASSYWGREGNEQFF
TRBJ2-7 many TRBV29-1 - TGCAGCGTTGAAGGCCAGGGCCCCTACGAGCAGTACTTC CSVEGQGPYEQYF
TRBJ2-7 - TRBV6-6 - TGTGCCGGCAGTTATACGGGCGAGCAGTACTTC CAGSYTGEQYF
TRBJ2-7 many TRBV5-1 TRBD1 TGCGCCAGCAGCTTATCCACAGGGGTCAACGAGCAGTACTTC CASSLSTGVNEQYF
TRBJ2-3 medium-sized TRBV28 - TGTGCCAGCTTCCTCAAAGCAGATACGCAGTATTTT CASFLKADTQYF
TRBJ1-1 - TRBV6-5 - TGTGCCAGCACCCTGTCCGGGAACACTGAAGCTTTCTTT CASTLSGNTEAFF
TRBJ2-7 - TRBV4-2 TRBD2 TGTGCCAGCAGCCCCGGGACTAGCGGCGACGAGCAGTACTTC CASSPGTSGDEQYF
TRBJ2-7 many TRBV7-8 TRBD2 TGTGCCAGCAGCTTTAGCCCTAGCGGGAGCTACGAGCAGTACTTC CASSFSPSGSYEQYF
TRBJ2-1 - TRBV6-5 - TGTGCCAGCTCCGTGTTTAGGTCAGCCGTGTTGGATGAGCAGTTCTTC CASSVFRSAVLDEQFF
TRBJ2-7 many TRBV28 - TGTGCCAGCCGATTAGGAGGAGGGGACGCTTGGTACGAGCAGTACTTC CASRLGGGDAWYEQYF
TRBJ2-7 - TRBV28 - TGTGCCAGCACGCGGTCCTACGAGCAGTACTTC CASTRSYEQYF
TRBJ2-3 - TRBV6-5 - TGTGCCAGCAGTTACAACTCGTTAATCTATGCCACAGATACGCAGTATTTT CASSYNSLIYATDTQYF
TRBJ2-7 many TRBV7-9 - TGTGCCAGCAGCCACTCACAGGGTAGCGAGCAGTACTTC CASSHSQGSEQYF
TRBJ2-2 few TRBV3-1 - TGTGCCAGCAGCCAAGGCAGGGTTTCCACCGGGGAGCTGTTTTTT CASSQGRVSTGELFF
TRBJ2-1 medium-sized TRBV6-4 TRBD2 TGTGCCAGCAGCACCCTAGCGGGTTACAATGAGCAGTTCTTC CASSTLAGYNEQFF
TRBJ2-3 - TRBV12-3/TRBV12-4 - TGTGCCAGCAGCCCCCCCCACAGCAATTATCCAGATACGCAGTATTTT CASSPPHSNYPDTQYF
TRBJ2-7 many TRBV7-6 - TGTGCCAGCAGCTTAGATGGGGTGTTCGGGCCTAAAGAGCAGTACTTC CASSLDGVFGPKEQYF
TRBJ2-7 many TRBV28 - TGTGCCAGCTGGGACACTCCCTACGAGCAGTACTTC CASWDTPYEQYF
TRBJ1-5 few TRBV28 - TGTGCCAGCAGTTTGGTACACTTGTATAGCAATCAGCCCCAGCATTTT CASSLVHLYSNQPQHF
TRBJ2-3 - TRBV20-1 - TGCAGTGCTAGAGATGTACGTCGGAACACAGATACGCAGTATTTT CSARDVRRNTDTQYF
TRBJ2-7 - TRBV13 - TGTGCCAGCAGCTTAGGTCTTGTGAGTGACTACCCCTCCTACGAGCAGTACTTC CASSLGLVSDYPSYEQYF
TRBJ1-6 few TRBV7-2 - TGTGCCAGCAGCTCTATCCGGCGGAATTCACCCCTCCACTTT CASSSIRRNSPLHF
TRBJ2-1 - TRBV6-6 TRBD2 TGTGCCAGCAGTGAACTAGCGGGAGGGGGCCAGTTCTTC CASSELAGGGQFF
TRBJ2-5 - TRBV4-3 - TGCGCCAGCAGCCAAGATGGGCCGTTCCTCCAAGAGACCCAGTACTTC CASSQDGPFLQETQYF
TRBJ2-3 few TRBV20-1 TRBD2 TGCAGTGCTAGACCTGGACTAGGATTGGGCACAGATACGCAGTATTTT CSARPGLGLGTDTQYF